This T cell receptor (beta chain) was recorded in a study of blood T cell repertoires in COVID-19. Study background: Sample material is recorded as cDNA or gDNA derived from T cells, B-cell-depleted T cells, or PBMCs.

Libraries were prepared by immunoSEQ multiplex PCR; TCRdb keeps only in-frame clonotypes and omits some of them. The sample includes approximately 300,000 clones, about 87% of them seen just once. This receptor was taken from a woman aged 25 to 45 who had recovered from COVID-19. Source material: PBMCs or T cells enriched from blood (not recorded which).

CDR3 sequence reads: CASSLAPGRTEAFF. CDR3 nucleotides: TGTGCCAGCAGCTTAGCCCCAGGGAGGACTGAAGCTTTCTTT. This sequence joins TRBV11-2 and TRBJ1-1; D perhaps matches TRBD1 (5 bases). Germline V gene data show CDR1 as SGHAT and CDR2 as FQNNGV. The CDR3 sequence is 14 residues long. The germline V and J ends were trimmed by 1 base and 5 bases, with 11 bases remaining between them.